The rows below give T cell receptor beta chains drawn from one sample of a study of CD8+CD57+ T cells in acquired aplastic anemia. TCRdb processed the reads anew with MiXCR; each CDR3 protein has one entry. The sample lists approximately 200,000 distinct CDR3 sequences, around 60% seen once, with around 28% in the top ten. Input material: sorted CD4+, CD8+, or CD8+CD57+ T cells (not recorded which) from PBMCs. The receptors originated from a human donor in good health. CDR3s include the opening cysteine and the closing phenylalanine or tryptophan. The D gene is left open where the match is weak. Clone sizes are given selectively: once, few, many, or a class where the clone is expanded.

clone size	J gene	D gene	V gene	CDR3 protein	CDR3 DNA
NA	TRBJ1-1	NA	TRBV7-9	CASSLGSEAFF	TGTGCCAGCAGCTTAGGGTCTGAAGCTTTCTTT
NA	TRBJ1-2	NA	TRBV25-1	CASSESEKLFYGYTF	TGTGCCAGCAGTGAATCAGAAAAGCTCTTCTATGGCTACACCTTC
NA	TRBJ2-1	NA	TRBV5-1	CASYGEEEQFF	TGCGCCAGCTATGGAGAGGAAGAGCAGTTCTTC
NA	TRBJ2-3	TRBD2	TRBV20-1	CSAYPSGGVSTDTQYF	TGCAGTGCGTATCCTAGCGGGGGGGTTAGCACAGATACGCAGTATTTT
NA	TRBJ1-1	TRBD1	TRBV5-1	CASSLGDRGMAFF	TGCGCCAGCAGCTTGGGGGACAGGGGGATGGCTTTCTTT
many	TRBJ2-7	TRBD1	TRBV6-1	CASSLMVTGFSYEQYF	TGTGCCAGCAGTTTGATGGTGACAGGGTTCTCCTACGAGCAGTACTTC
NA	TRBJ2-5	NA	TRBV5-1	CASSLDLRPQETQYF	TGCGCCAGCAGCCTGGACCTACGGCCCCAAGAGACCCAGTACTTC
once	TRBJ1-5	NA	TRBV2	CASSRGYSNQPQHF	TGTGCCAGCAGTAGAGGGTACAGCAATCAGCCCCAGCATTTT
NA	TRBJ2-1	TRBD1	TRBV29-1	CSVEDHPKGQGAWEQFF	TGCAGCGTTGAAGACCACCCCAAGGGACAGGGGGCATGGGAGCAGTTCTTC
once	TRBJ2-2	TRBD2	TRBV7-9	CASSATSGEYNEQFF	TGTGCCAGCAGCGCGACTAGCGGGGAATACAATGAGCAGTTTTTT
NA	TRBJ2-1	TRBD2	TRBV30	CAWSGPGTSIYEQFF	TGTGCCTGGAGTGGACCCGGGACTAGCATCTATGAGCAGTTCTTC
NA	TRBJ2-6	NA	TRBV7-2	CDSSLMDAGSGANVLTF	TGTGACAGCAGCTTGATGGACGCAGGCTCTGGGGCCAACGTCCTGACTTTC
NA	TRBJ2-7	NA	TRBV5-5	CASSLARGEGVEQYF	TGTGCCAGCAGCTTGGCCAGAGGAGAAGGGGTCGAGCAGTACTTC
NA	TRBJ1-5	TRBD1	TRBV19	CASSAPKGAEQPQHF	TGTGCCAGTAGTGCCCCTAAGGGGGCGGAACAGCCCCAGCATTTT
many	TRBJ1-2	TRBD1	TRBV7-6	CASSLGQAGGVGYTF	TGTGCCAGCAGCTTGGGTCAGGCAGGGGGTGTTGGCTACACCTTC
NA	TRBJ2-7	NA	TRBV6-4	CASSERQNYEQYF	TGTGCCAGCAGTGAGAGGCAAAACTACGAGCAGTACTTC
NA	TRBJ1-1	NA	TRBV7-2	CASSYPITEAFF	TGTGCCAGCAGTTACCCAATCACTGAAGCTTTCTTT
NA	TRBJ2-7	NA	TRBV9	CASSVGVATGEQYF	TGTGCCAGCAGCGTAGGGGTGGCGACTGGCGAGCAGTACTTC
few	TRBJ1-1	TRBD1	TRBV7-9	CASSLLGTVNTEAFF	TGTGCCAGCAGCTTGCTTGGGACAGTGAACACTGAAGCTTTCTTT
many	TRBJ2-1	TRBD2	TRBV7-3	CASSPGTSGYNEQFF	TGTGCCAGCAGCCCCGGGACTAGCGGTTACAATGAGCAGTTCTTC
NA	TRBJ2-5	NA	TRBV7-2	CASTHLGVETQYF	TGTGCCAGCACCCACCTGGGGGTAGAGACCCAGTACTTC
once	TRBJ2-3	NA	TRBV29-1	CSVETGPSTDTQYF	TGCAGCGTTGAAACCGGACCGAGCACAGATACGCAGTATTTT
NA	TRBJ1-4	TRBD1	TRBV7-3	CASSQTRGGLSEKLFF	TGTGCCAGCAGCCAGACCCGAGGGGGCCTAAGTGAAAAACTGTTTTTT
many	TRBJ2-7	NA	TRBV7-9	CASSSTGYEQYF	TGTGCCAGCAGTTCCACAGGGTATGAGCAGTACTTC
NA	TRBJ2-2	NA	TRBV7-9	CASSSMTGAGELFF	TGTGCCAGCAGCTCGATGACAGGAGCCGGGGAGCTGTTTTTT
NA	TRBJ2-7	NA	TRBV29-1	CSVDLEVFTNF	TGCAGCGTTGATCTCGAAGTATTCACCAACTTC
NA	TRBJ2-7	TRBD1	TRBV29-1	CSVVGGQGTYEQYF	TGCAGCGTTGTAGGGGGACAGGGGACCTACGAGCAGTACTTC
many	TRBJ1-2	NA	TRBV9	CASSVEAVNNYGYTF	TGTGCCAGCAGCGTAGAGGCAGTCAACAACTATGGCTACACCTTC